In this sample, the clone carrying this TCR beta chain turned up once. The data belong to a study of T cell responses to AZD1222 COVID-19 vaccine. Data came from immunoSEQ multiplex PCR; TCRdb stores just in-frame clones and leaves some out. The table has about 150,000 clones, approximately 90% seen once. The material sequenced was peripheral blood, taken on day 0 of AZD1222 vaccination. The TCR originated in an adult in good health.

In DNA, the CDR3 is TGCGCCAGCAGGGAGGCAGAGACCCAGTACTTC. This sequence encodes CASREAETQYF. The chain employs TRBV5-1 and TRBJ2-5, with D maybe TRBD2 (5 bases). Trimming took off 5 bases at V and 4 bases at J, with 6 bases between the two ends. Germline CDR1 and CDR2: SGHRS and YFSETQ. The CDR3 is made up of 11 amino acids.